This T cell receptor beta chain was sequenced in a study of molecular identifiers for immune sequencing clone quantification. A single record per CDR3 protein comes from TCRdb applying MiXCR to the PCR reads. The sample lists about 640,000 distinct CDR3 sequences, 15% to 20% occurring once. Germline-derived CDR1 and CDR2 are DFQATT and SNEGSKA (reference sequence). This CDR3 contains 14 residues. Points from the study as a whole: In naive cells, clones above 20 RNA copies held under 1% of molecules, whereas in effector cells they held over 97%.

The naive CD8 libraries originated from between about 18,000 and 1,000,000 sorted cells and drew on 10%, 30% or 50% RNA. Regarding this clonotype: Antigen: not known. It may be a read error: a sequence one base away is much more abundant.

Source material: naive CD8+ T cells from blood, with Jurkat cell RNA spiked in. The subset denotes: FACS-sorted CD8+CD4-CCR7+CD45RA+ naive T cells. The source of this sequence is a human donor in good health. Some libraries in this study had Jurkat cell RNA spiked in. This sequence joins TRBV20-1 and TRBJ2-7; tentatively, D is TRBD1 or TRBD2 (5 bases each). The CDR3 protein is CSARDLGEGYEKYF. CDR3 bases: TGCAGTGCTAGAGACCTGGGAGAGGGGTACGAGAAGTACTTC.